Listed here are 26 T cell receptor beta chains from one sample, sequenced in a study of a mutant IDH1 vaccine in newly diagnosed glioma. What these receptors recognize is not known. Generated by immunoSEQ multiplex PCR, the TCRdb table keeps only in-frame clones and is missing some. The sample shows around 26,000 clones, about 70% of them seen only once. Time point here: week 11, during vaccination. Each dose delivered 300 ug of mutant IDH1 20-mer peptide subcutaneously with imiquimod. Sequences were derived from peripheral blood mononuclear cells (PBMCs), sampled from a glioma patient whose treatment included an IDH1 peptide vaccine. The origin of the receptors is a man between 18 and 29 years old with glioma. Some clones in this sample may be carry-over from other donors' samples.

CDR3 protein: CASRRANTEAFF. CDR3 bases: TGTGCCAGCAGGAGAGCGAACACTGAAGCTTTCTTT. The chain links TRBV2 to TRBJ1-1; D is undetermined. Looked up from germline, CDR1 is SNHLY and CDR2 is FYNNEI. The CDR3 extends over 12 amino acids. V gave up 6 bases and J gave up 1 base, with 6 bases separating them.

This clone is a singleton in its sample. The genes are TRBV9 and TRBJ1-4, with 7 bases lining up with TRBD1. The ends lost 0 bases at V and 8 bases at J; junction bases unmatched: 10. Germline V gives CDR1 SGDLS, CDR2 YYNGEE. The CDR3 sequence is 16 residues long. The CDR3 coding sequence is TGTGCCAGCAGCGTAGACAGGGGAAAAAGAGGGGAAAAACTGTTTTTT. This sequence encodes CASSVDRGKRGEKLFF.

The rearrangement joins TRBV18 to TRBJ2-1; TRBD2 matches at 11 bases. Per germline, CDR1 KGHSH and CDR2 LQKENI. V lost 3 bases to trimming and J lost 5 bases; unmatched junction nucleotides: 6. The length of the CDR3 is 16 residues. This chain's CDR3 is CASSPQGLAGNNEQFF. The CDR3 DNA sequence: TGTGCCAGCTCACCTCAAGGACTAGCGGGCAACAATGAGCAGTTCTTC. The entire variable domain, with the rest obtained from reference TRBV18 and TRBJ2-1, is as follows: NAGVMQNPRHLVRRRGQEARLRCSPMKGHSHVYWYRQLPEEGLKFMVYLQKENIIDESGMPKERFSAEFPKEGPSILRIQQVVRGDSAAYFCASSPQGLAGNNEQFFGPGTRLTVL.

The gene calls are TRBV7-2 and TRBJ2-2; 8 bases line up with TRBD2. The V and J ends lost 5 bases and 7 bases, in that order; junction bases with no gene match: 12. The germline V gene has CDR1 SGHTA and CDR2 FQGNSA. This CDR3 spans 16 amino acids. CDR3 nucleotide sequence: TGTGCCAGCAGCCCAAGCGGGAGCCCCCGGGGCGGGGAGCTGTTTTTT. It codes for CASSPSGSPRGGELFF.

The chain joins TRBV25-1 to TRBJ2-4, with D possibly called TRBD1 or TRBD2 (5 bases each). The CDR3 has 16 residues. Deletions cut 1 base from V and 8 bases from J, with 18 bases between. Germline lookup yields CDR1 MGHDK and CDR2 SYGVNS. The CDR3 sequence is CASSESGAGHHDIQYF. CDR3 coding DNA: TGTGCCAGCAGTGAATCCGGGGCAGGGCATCATGACATTCAGTACTTC.

The chain uses TRBV14 and TRBJ2-1, with a weak D call TRBD2 (5 bases). The CDR3 runs to 14 residues. Germline V CDR1 and CDR2: SGHDN, FVKESK. Trimming stripped 4 bases from V and 4 bases from J, with 11 bases between. CDR3 in DNA: TGTGCCAGCAGCCCAACTAGTAGGTACAATGAGCAGTTCTTC. Its translation: CASSPTSRYNEQFF.

The chain recombines TRBV10-3 with TRBJ1-1; 7 bases agree with TRBD1. V was clipped by 6 bases and J by 7 bases; unmatched bases: 8. The V gene's germline CDR1 is ENHRY and CDR2 SYGVKD. The CDR3 contains 13 residues. The CDR3: CAIRTGTPYEAFF. DNA for the CDR3: TGTGCCATCAGGACAGGGACCCCCTATGAAGCTTTCTTT.

The J gene is TRBJ2-7, the V gene TRBV25-1, with 7 nucleotides matching TRBD2. Losses at the gene ends were 5 bases for V and 1 base for J; bases not matched to a gene: 2. The CDR3 runs 13 residues. Germline V gives CDR1 MGHDK, CDR2 SYGVNS. The CDR3 is CASSTSVSYEQYF. CDR3 DNA sequence: TGTGCCAGCAGTACTAGCGTTTCCTACGAGCAGTACTTC.

This sequence joins TRBV7-9 and TRBJ2-5, with D possibly being TRBD1 (5 bases). Germline V gives CDR1 SEHNR, CDR2 FQNEAQ (reference sequence). V was clipped by 2 bases and J by 0 bases, with 13 bases between them. The CDR3 totals 16 residues. The CDR3 DNA is TGTGCCAGCAGCTTAAGAGGCATGGGGCACCAAGAGACCCAGTACTTC. It specifies CASSLRGMGHQETQYF.

The V call is TRBV6-5, the J call TRBJ1-2, with a possible D match to TRBD1 (6 bases). Germline CDR1 and CDR2: MNHEY and SVGAGI. The CDR3 consists of 14 residues. The ends were cut back, 3 bases at V and 2 bases at J, with 10 bases in the middle. CDR3: CASSYRDTNYGYTF. CDR3 coding DNA: TGTGCCAGCAGTTATAGGGACACGAACTATGGCTACACCTTC.

V is TRBV19 and J is TRBJ2-6, with 8 bases aligning to TRBD1. Germline V gives CDR1 LNHDA, CDR2 SQIVND (reference sequence). The CDR3 loop spans 17 amino acids. With 6 bases clipped from V and 4 bases from J, the junction kept 11 bases outside the gene matches. The CDR3 loop is CASRLAGGASGANVLTF. CDR3 coding DNA: TGTGCCAGTAGGCTTGCAGGGGGCGCGTCAGGGGCCAACGTCCTGACTTTC. Drawing the rest from reference TRBV19 and TRBJ2-6, the complete variable domain is DGGITQSPKYLFRKEGQNVTLSCEQNLNHDAMYWYRQDPGQGLRLIYYSQIVNDFQKGDIAEGYSVSREKKESFPLTVTSAQKNPTAFYLCASRLAGGASGANVLTFGAGSRLTVL.

This clone was counted a few times. The chain combines TRBV27 with TRBJ1-2; 8 bases fit TRBD1. V lost 0 bases, J lost 8 bases, and 8 bases stayed unmatched. Per germline, CDR1 MNHEY and CDR2 SMNVEV (reference sequence). CDR3 length equals 15 residues. CDR3 bases: TGTGCCAGCAGTTTATCTCCAGGGGGCGCTGGGGGCTACACCTTC. Translating gives CASSLSPGGAGGYTF.

This clone appeared a few times. The rearrangement uses TRBV5-1 and TRBJ1-1; D is possibly TRBD1 (5 bases). Trimming cost V 4 bases and J 2 bases, with 12 bases left between them. The CDR3 runs to 14 residues. The germline V gene encodes CDR1 SGHRS and CDR2 YFSETQ. CDR3 nucleotide sequence: TGCGCCAGCAGCATTTCGGGGCTAAACACTGAAGCTTTCTTT. It encodes CASSISGLNTEAFF.

This clone was detected a few times. This chain joins TRBV14 and TRBJ2-1, with TRBD2 identical over 8 bases. CDR3 length equals 14 residues. Germline V gene sequence: CDR1 SGHDN, CDR2 FVKESK. The J segment lost 8 bases and the V segment lost 0 bases, leaving 3 bases of the junction unmatched. The CDR3 here is CASSQETGGYEQFF. The DNA for the CDR3 is TGTGCCAGCAGCCAAGAGACGGGGGGGTATGAGCAGTTCTTC.

This chain joins TRBV2 and TRBJ2-7, with a possible D match to TRBD1 (5 bases). This CDR3 has 12 residues. V lost 5 bases to trimming and J lost 5 bases, with 10 bases between them. The V gene's germline CDR1 is SNHLY and CDR2 FYNNEI. The CDR3 DNA reads TGTGCCAGCAGTTACAGGAGCGACGAGCAGTACTTC. It encodes CASSYRSDEQYF.

This clone is a singleton in its sample. The chain links TRBV30 to TRBJ1-1; D call uncertain. Trimming stripped 2 bases from V and 6 bases from J, with 10 bases between. CDR1 and CDR2 from the germline V gene are GTSNPN and SVGIG (reference sequence). The CDR3 is 12 residues long. The CDR3 DNA sequence: TGTGCCTGGAGTAGGGTCGGGCCTGAAGCTTTCTTT. This translates into CAWSRVGPEAFF.

Of note for this clone: The same CDR3 can be traced to other DNA sequences in this sample. The rearrangement uses TRBV6-5 and TRBJ2-7; 8 nucleotides match TRBD2. The CDR3 has 14 residues. In germline, CDR1 is MNHEY, CDR2 SVGAGI. With V trimmed by 2 bases and J by 0 bases, 0 bases remained unmatched. The CDR3 region has the DNA TGTGCCAGCAGTTACAGCGGGGGCTCCTACGAGCAGTACTTC. This gives the protein CASSYSGGSYEQYF.

This clone came up once. The chain employs TRBV13 and TRBJ2-6; 12 bases match TRBD1. The germline gives CDR1 PRHDT, CDR2 FYEKMQ (reference sequence). V gave up 3 bases and J gave up 0 bases; unmatched junction bases: 3. The CDR3 has 18 residues. The CDR3 spells CASSLGQGASSGANVLTF. The DNA for the CDR3 is TGTGCCAGCAGCTTGGGACAGGGGGCATCCTCTGGGGCCAACGTCCTGACTTTC.

The rearrangement uses TRBV30 and TRBJ1-1; unclear D gene. The CDR3 is 11 residues long. The germline V gene has CDR1 GTSNPN and CDR2 SVGIG (reference sequence). Trimming took 3 bases from V and 8 from J, leaving 10 bases between them. CDR3 DNA sequence: TGTGCCTGGAGACAGAAGCCGGAAGCTTTCTTT. This sequence encodes CAWRQKPEAFF.

V is TRBV19 and J is TRBJ2-7; D gene uncertain. This CDR3 has 14 amino acids. Germline CDR1 reads LNHDA; CDR2 reads SQIVND (reference sequence). V lost 5 bases and J lost 2, with 13 bases in between. The CDR3 reads CASSPGRLTYEQYF. The CDR3 nucleotides are TGTGCCAGTAGTCCCGGACGGCTCACCTACGAGCAGTACTTC.

The chain uses TRBV6-5 and TRBJ1-2, with a possible D match to TRBD1 (5 bases). Germline values: CDR1 MNHEY, CDR2 SVGAGI. The CDR3 loop spans 14 amino acids. The ends were cut back, 0 bases at V and 3 bases at J, with 8 bases in the middle. CDR3 coding DNA: TGTGCCAGCAGTTACTCGAAAGGGGACTATGGCTACACCTTC. Protein product: CASSYSKGDYGYTF.

CDR3 sequence reads: CAWSTTLFGADYGYTF. CDR3 in DNA: TGTGCCTGGAGTACTACCCTCTTTGGGGCCGACTATGGCTACACCTTC. J is TRBJ1-2 and V is TRBV30; possible D gene TRBD1, 5 bases. There are 16 residues in the CDR3. The germline V and J ends were trimmed by 2 bases and 3 bases, with 19 bases remaining between them. The germline CDR1 and CDR2 sequences are GTSNPN and SVGIG (reference sequence).

This clone was counted a few times. The V gene is TRBV18, the J gene TRBJ2-1; D is unclear. Looked up from germline, CDR1 is KGHSH and CDR2 is LQKENI. V lost 2 bases to trimming and J lost 9 bases, with 17 bases between them. The CDR3 runs 15 residues. The CDR3 sequence is CASSPEGYAIGEQFF. CDR3 sequence (DNA): TGTGCCAGCTCACCAGAAGGTTACGCAATCGGTGAGCAGTTCTTC.

The V call is TRBV30, the J call TRBJ1-5, with D unresolved. The CDR3 loop spans 14 amino acids. The germline V gene has CDR1 GTSNPN and CDR2 SVGIG (reference sequence). Deletions cut 5 bases from V and 2 bases from J, with 13 bases between. The CDR3 sequence is CAWSPTVGNQPQHF. The DNA for the CDR3 is TGTGCCTGGTCACCAACTGTTGGCAATCAGCCCCAGCATTTT.

V is TRBV2 and J is TRBJ1-4; 9 nucleotides line up with TRBD1. This CDR3 spans 14 amino acids. Germline CDR1 and CDR2: SNHLY and FYNNEI. V lost 6 bases, J lost 7 bases, and 6 bases stayed unmatched. The CDR3 spells CASRDRGGSEKLFF. The CDR3 DNA reads as TGTGCCAGCAGGGACAGGGGAGGGAGTGAAAAACTGTTTTTT.

V usage is TRBV5-1 and J usage is TRBJ1-2; the D gene is possibly TRBD1 (5 bases). Trimming took 4 bases from V and 3 from J, leaving 13 bases between them. CDR1 is SGHRS and CDR2 is YFSETQ in the germline V gene. The CDR3 is 14 amino acids. CDR3 bases: TGCGCCAGCAGCCTCTCGTCGGGGGACTATGGCTACACCTTC. Residues: CASSLSSGDYGYTF.